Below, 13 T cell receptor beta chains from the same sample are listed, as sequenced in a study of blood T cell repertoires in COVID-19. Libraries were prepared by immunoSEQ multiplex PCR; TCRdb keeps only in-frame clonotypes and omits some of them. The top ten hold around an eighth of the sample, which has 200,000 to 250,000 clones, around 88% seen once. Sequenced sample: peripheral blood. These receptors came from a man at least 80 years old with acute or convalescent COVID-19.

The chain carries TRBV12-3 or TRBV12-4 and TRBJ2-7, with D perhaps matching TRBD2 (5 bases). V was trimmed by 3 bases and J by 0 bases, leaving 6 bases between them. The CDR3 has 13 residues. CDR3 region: CASSFGDSYEQYF. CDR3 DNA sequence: TGTGCCAGCAGTTTCGGGGACTCCTACGAGCAGTACTTC.

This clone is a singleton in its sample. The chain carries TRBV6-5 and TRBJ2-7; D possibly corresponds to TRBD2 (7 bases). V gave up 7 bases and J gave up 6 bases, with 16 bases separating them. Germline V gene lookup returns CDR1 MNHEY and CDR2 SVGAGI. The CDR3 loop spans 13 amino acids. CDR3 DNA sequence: TGTGCCAGCACGAAGCCCGGGGGGCTCGAGCAGTACTTC. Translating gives CASTKPGGLEQYF.

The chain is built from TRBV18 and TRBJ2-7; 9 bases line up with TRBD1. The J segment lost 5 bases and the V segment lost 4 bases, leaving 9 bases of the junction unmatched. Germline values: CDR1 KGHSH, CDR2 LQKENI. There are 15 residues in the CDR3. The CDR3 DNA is TGTGCCAGCTCACGGCCGGGACAGGGTGGCCACGAGCAGTACTTC. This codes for CASSRPGQGGHEQYF.

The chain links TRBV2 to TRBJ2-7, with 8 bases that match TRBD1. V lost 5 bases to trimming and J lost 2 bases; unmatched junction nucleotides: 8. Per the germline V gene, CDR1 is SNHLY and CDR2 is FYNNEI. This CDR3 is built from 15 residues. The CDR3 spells CASSPSGTGAYEQYF. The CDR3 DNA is TGTGCCAGCAGTCCCAGTGGGACAGGAGCCTACGAGCAGTACTTC.

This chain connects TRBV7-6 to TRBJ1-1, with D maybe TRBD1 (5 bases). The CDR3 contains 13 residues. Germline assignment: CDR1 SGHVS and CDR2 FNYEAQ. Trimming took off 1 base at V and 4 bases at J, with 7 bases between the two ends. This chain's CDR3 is CASSLGGATEAFF. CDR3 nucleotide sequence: TGTGCCAGCAGCTTAGGCGGGGCCACTGAAGCTTTCTTT. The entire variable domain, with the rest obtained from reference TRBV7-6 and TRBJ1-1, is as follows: GAGVSQSPRYKVTKRGQDVALRCDPISGHVSLYWYRQALGQGPEFLTYFNYEAQQDKSGLPNDRFSAERPEGSISTLTIQRTEQRDSAMYRCASSLGGATEAFFGQGTRLTVV.

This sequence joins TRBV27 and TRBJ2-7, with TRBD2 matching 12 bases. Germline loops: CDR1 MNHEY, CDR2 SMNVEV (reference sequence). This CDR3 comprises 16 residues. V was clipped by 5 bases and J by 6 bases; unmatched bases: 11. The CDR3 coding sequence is TGTGCCAGCAGTACCCGATCTAGCGGGAGGGCCGGCGAGCAGTACTTC. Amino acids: CASSTRSSGRAGEQYF.

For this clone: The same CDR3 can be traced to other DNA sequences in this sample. This chain's CDR3 is CASSPSGNQPQHF. Written as DNA, the CDR3 is TGTGCCAGCTCACCCTCGGGCAATCAGCCCCAGCATTTT. The genes are TRBV18 and TRBJ1-5; no reliable D call. Germline V lookup: CDR1 KGHSH, CDR2 LQKENI. Trimming cost V 3 bases and J 2 bases, with 5 bases left between them. This CDR3 spans 13 amino acids.

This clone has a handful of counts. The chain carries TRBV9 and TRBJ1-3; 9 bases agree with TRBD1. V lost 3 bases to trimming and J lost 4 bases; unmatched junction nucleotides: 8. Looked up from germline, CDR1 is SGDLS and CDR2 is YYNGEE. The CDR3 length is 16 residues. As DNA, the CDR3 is TGTGCCAGCAGCGCCGGACAGGGGCCCGGGGGAAACACCATATATTTT. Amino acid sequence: CASSAGQGPGGNTIYF.

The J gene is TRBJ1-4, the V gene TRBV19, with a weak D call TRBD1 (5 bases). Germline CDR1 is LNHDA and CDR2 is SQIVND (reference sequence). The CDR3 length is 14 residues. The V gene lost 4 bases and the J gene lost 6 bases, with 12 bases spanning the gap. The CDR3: CASSRAGTDEKLFF. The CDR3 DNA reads TGTGCCAGTAGTAGAGCCGGGACTGATGAAAAACTGTTTTTT.

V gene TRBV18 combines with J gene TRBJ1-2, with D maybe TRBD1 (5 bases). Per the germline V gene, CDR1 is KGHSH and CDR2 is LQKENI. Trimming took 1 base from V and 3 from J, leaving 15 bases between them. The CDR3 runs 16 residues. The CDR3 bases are TGTGCCAGCTCACCACTGATTCCCGGGACTGACTATGGCTACACCTTC. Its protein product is CASSPLIPGTDYGYTF.

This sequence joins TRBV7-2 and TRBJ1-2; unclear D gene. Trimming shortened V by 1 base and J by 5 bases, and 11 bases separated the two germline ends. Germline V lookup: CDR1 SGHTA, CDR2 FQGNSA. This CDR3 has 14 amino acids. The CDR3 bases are TGTGCCAGCAGCTTAGAAACAGAAGCATATGGCTACACCTTC. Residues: CASSLETEAYGYTF. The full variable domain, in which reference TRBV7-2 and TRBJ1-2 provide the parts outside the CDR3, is GAGVSQSPSNKVTEKGKDVELRCDPISGHTALYWYRQSLGQGLEFLIYFQGNSAPDKSGLPSDRFSAERTGGSVSTLTIQRTQQEDSAVYLCASSLETEAYGYTFGSGTRLTVV.

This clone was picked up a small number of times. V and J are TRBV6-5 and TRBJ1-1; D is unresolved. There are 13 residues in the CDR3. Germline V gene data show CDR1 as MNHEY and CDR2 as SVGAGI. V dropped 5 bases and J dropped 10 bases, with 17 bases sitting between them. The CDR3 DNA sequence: TGTGCCAGCAGTCCAAACGGAGGACGAGGAGCTTTCTTT. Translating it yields CASSPNGGRGAFF.

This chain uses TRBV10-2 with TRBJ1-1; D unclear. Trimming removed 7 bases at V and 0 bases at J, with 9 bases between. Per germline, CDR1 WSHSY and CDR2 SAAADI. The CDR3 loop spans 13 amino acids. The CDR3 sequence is CASKVQVNTEAFF. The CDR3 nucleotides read TGCGCCAGCAAGGTCCAGGTGAACACTGAAGCTTTCTTT.